The rows below give T cell receptor beta chains drawn from one sample of a study of beta chain features in type 1 diabetes. Data came from immunoSEQ multiplex PCR; TCRdb stores just in-frame clones and leaves some out. Of 300,000 to 450,000 clones in the sample, around 12% are singletons; the top ten hold 0.017%. Sequencing used naive CD4+ T cells from blood. The source of these receptors is a man between 18 and 35 years old in good health. Both conserved end residues are part of each CDR3. D genes are given only for firm matches. The size field is filled for only some rows; it gives once, few, many or a size class.

TRBV28	TRBJ2-1	.	.	CASSSPLDNYNEQFF	TGTGCCAGCAGTTCTCCGTTGGACAACTACAATGAGCAGTTCTTC
TRBV14	TRBJ1-4	.	.	CASSRQARGNEKLFF	TGTGCCAGCAGCCGACAGGCCCGGGGCAATGAAAAACTGTTTTTT
TRBV28	TRBJ2-7	.	.	CASSLEYYEQYF	TGTGCCAGCAGTTTAGAGTACTACGAGCAGTACTTC
TRBV9	TRBJ2-1	TRBD2	few	CASSVRPSGHNEQFF	TGTGCCAGCAGCGTACGGCCTAGCGGCCACAATGAGCAGTTCTTC
TRBV4-3	TRBJ2-2	TRBD2	few	CASSRTSGGNTGELFF	TGCGCCAGCAGCCGCACTAGCGGGGGGAACACCGGGGAGCTGTTTTTT
TRBV28	TRBJ1-1	.	.	CASGDRPGTEAFF	TGTGCCAGCGGTGACAGGCCGGGCACTGAAGCTTTCTTT
TRBV30	TRBJ2-7	.	.	CAWNHELYEQYF	TGTGCCTGGAATCATGAACTCTACGAGCAGTACTTC
TRBV2	TRBJ2-7	TRBD2	few	CASSDSGTSTGQQYF	TGTGCCAGCAGTGATTCTGGGACTAGCACCGGCCAGCAGTACTTC
TRBV28	TRBJ1-6	TRBD1	.	CASSSDRGPGNSPLHF	TGTGCCAGCAGTTCCGACAGGGGGCCGGGTAATTCACCCCTCCACTTT
TRBV15	TRBJ2-1	.	.	CATSRVPPIASNEQFF	TGTGCCACCAGCAGAGTGCCCCCTATAGCGTCCAATGAGCAGTTCTTC
TRBV4-3	TRBJ2-3	.	few	CASSQRGSTDTQYF	TGCGCCAGCAGCCAAAGGGGGTCCACAGATACGCAGTATTTT
TRBV19	TRBJ2-6	.	few	CASSIAAGANVLTF	TGTGCCAGTAGTATCGCGGCTGGGGCCAACGTCCTGACTTTC
TRBV15	TRBJ2-2	.	.	CATSRAAVSGTGELFF	TGTGCCACCAGCAGAGCGGCGGTCTCGGGCACCGGGGAGCTGTTTTTT
TRBV18	TRBJ1-5	.	.	CASSPSEQGNQPQHF	TGTGCCAGCTCACCAAGCGAACAGGGAAATCAGCCCCAGCATTTT
TRBV5-1	TRBJ2-3	.	few	CASGTSTDTQYF	TGCGCCAGCGGGACTAGCACAGATACGCAGTATTTT
TRBV30	TRBJ1-1	TRBD1	.	CAWSGTGGTEAFF	TGTGCCTGGAGCGGCACAGGGGGGACTGAAGCTTTCTTT
TRBV30	TRBJ1-1	.	.	CAWSGQIEAFF	TGTGCCTGGAGTGGACAGATTGAAGCTTTCTTT
TRBV7-8	TRBJ2-7	TRBD2	.	CASSLGGGLAGEQYF	TGTGCCAGCAGCTTAGGGGGGGGACTAGCAGGCGAGCAGTACTTC
TRBV7-2	TRBJ2-3	TRBD2	few	CASSWTSGGARDTQYF	TGTGCCAGCAGCTGGACTAGCGGGGGGGCACGGGATACGCAGTATTTT
TRBV10-3	TRBJ2-1	.	.	CAISRESSYNEQFF	TGTGCCATCAGCCGGGAGAGCTCCTACAATGAGCAGTTCTTC
TRBV19	TRBJ2-7	TRBD2	.	CASSIIPGGEQYF	TGTGCCAGTAGCATCATTCCGGGGGGCGAGCAGTACTTC
TRBV10-3	TRBJ1-2	.	.	CAIKAGDGYTF	TGTGCCATCAAAGCCGGGGATGGCTACACCTTC
TRBV7-2	TRBJ2-3	TRBD2	.	CASSQAGGSTDTQYF	TGTGCCAGCAGCCAAGCGGGAGGGAGCACAGATACGCAGTATTTT